These T cell receptor beta chains were read from a single sample in a study of technical replicates of blood from four donors. Here immunoSEQ multiplex PCR was the method, and the copy in TCRdb shows in-frame clones only, minus some. The sample shows tens of thousands of clones, 85% to 95% of them seen only once. The sequencing input was T cells isolated from PBMCs. The receptors were gathered from a human donor in good health. CDR3s include the opening cysteine and the closing phenylalanine or tryptophan. D genes are given only for firm matches. Size values are once, few and many counts, or a class for expanded clones, and some rows have none.

V	size	D	length	J	CDR3	DNA
TRBV28	-	TRBD1	18	TRBJ2-1	CASSLFLGQGYVYNEQFF	TGTGCCAGCAGTTTATTTCTGGGACAGGGTTATGTCTACAATGAGCAGTTCTTC
TRBV5-1	-	-	16	TRBJ2-7	CASSLGSSLNSYEQYF	TGCGCCAGCAGCTTGGGGTCGTCACTAAACTCCTACGAGCAGTACTTC
TRBV29-1	-	TRBD2	12	TRBJ2-1	CSVERGSGEQFF	TGCAGCGTTGAACGCGGGAGTGGTGAGCAGTTCTTC
TRBV19	few	TRBD1	14	TRBJ1-1	CASSPRQGNTEAFF	TGTGCCAGTAGTCCCCGACAGGGCAACACTGAAGCTTTCTTT
TRBV6-6	once	TRBD1	15	TRBJ1-5	CASSRGTGDHQPQHF	TGTGCCAGCAGCCGAGGGACAGGAGACCATCAGCCCCAGCATTTT
TRBV6-1	-	-	13	TRBJ2-7	CASSERQTYEQYF	TGTGCCAGCAGTGAACGACAGACCTACGAGCAGTACTTC
TRBV7-8	-	TRBD2	17	TRBJ2-7	CASSLVGTSGTPGEQYF	TGTGCCAGCAGCTTAGTGGGGACTAGCGGGACCCCTGGCGAGCAGTACTTC
TRBV4-1	-	TRBD2	17	TRBJ2-2	CASSPGLAGMNTGELFF	TGCGCCAGCAGCCCGGGACTAGCGGGGATGAACACCGGGGAGCTGTTTTTT
TRBV6-6	-	TRBD1	14	TRBJ2-7	CASRPGQGAYEQYF	TGTGCCAGCAGACCAGGACAGGGGGCCTACGAGCAGTACTTC
TRBV11-3	few	TRBD2	14	TRBJ2-7	CASSAASGRREQYF	TGTGCCAGCAGCGCTGCCAGCGGGAGGCGAGAGCAGTACTTC
TRBV2	-	-	10	TRBJ2-3	CATYTDTQYF	TGTGCCACTTACACAGATACGCAGTATTTT
TRBV29-1	-	TRBD1	14	TRBJ2-3	CSLRTGAGGDTQYF	TGCAGCTTAAGGACAGGGGCGGGTGGAGATACGCAGTATTTT
TRBV14	-	-	16	TRBJ2-2	CASSPYFSQGPGELFF	TGTGCCAGCAGCCCCTATTTCTCACAGGGTCCCGGGGAGCTGTTTTTT
TRBV7-2	-	-	15	TRBJ2-5	CASSLTSAQGETQYF	TGTGCCAGCAGCCTTACTAGCGCCCAGGGGGAGACCCAGTACTTC
TRBV28	once	TRBD1	17	TRBJ1-5	CASSPHRQGESERPQHF	TGTGCCAGCAGTCCCCACCGACAGGGGGAGTCGGAAAGGCCCCAGCATTTT
TRBV6-6	-	-	16	TRBJ1-1	CASRISTGGPNTEAFF	TGTGCCAGCCGTATATCAACGGGGGGACCGAACACTGAAGCTTTCTTT
TRBV19	-	-	13	TRBJ1-5	CASSRVYNQPQHF	TGTGCCAGTAGTCGGGTCTATAATCAGCCCCAGCATTTT
TRBV29-1	-	-	13	TRBJ2-7	CSVETGNFYEQYF	TGCAGCGTTGAAACGGGAAACTTCTACGAGCAGTACTTC
TRBV13	-	TRBD1	14	TRBJ1-2	CASSFRGVLDGYTF	TGTGCCAGCAGCTTCAGGGGGGTATTGGATGGCTACACCTTC
TRBV4-2	-	-	14	TRBJ1-4	CASSAGGGGEKLFF	TGTGCCAGCAGCGCAGGCGGGGGTGGGGAAAAACTGTTTTTT
TRBV28	-	TRBD1	11	TRBJ1-2	CASQGAGGYTF	TGTGCCAGCCAGGGGGCAGGAGGCTACACCTTC
TRBV4-1	-	TRBD1	14	TRBJ2-2	CASSLGQDTGELFF	TGCGCCAGCAGTTTAGGACAGGACACCGGGGAGCTGTTTTTT
TRBV7-9	-	TRBD2	15	TRBJ2-1	CASSLQLAAYNEQFF	TGTGCCAGCAGCTTACAACTAGCGGCTTACAATGAGCAGTTCTTC
TRBV4-1	-	-	15	TRBJ1-1	CASSQGLTGGGEAFF	TGCGCCAGCAGCCAAGGGCTGACCGGGGGGGGTGAAGCTTTCTTT
TRBV28	-	TRBD2	15	TRBJ2-7	CASSSPSGRLFEQYF	TGTGCCAGCAGTTCTCCTAGCGGGAGATTGTTCGAGCAGTACTTC
TRBV4-1	-	TRBD2	14	TRBJ2-1	CASTGTSGSNEQFF	TGCGCCAGCACCGGGACTAGCGGGAGCAATGAGCAGTTCTTC
TRBV4-1	-	-	14	TRBJ1-1	CASSQDTGKTEAFF	TGCGCCAGCAGCCAAGATACAGGGAAGACTGAAGCTTTCTTT
TRBV5-4	-	-	14	TRBJ2-1	CASSPATNDNEQFF	TGTGCCAGCAGCCCCGCTACCAACGACAATGAGCAGTTCTTC
TRBV6-6	-	TRBD1	13	TRBJ2-7	CASTDREAYEQYF	TGTGCCAGTACGGACAGGGAAGCCTACGAGCAGTACTTC
TRBV6-5	-	-	12	TRBJ1-6	CASSPRFSPLHF	TGTGCCAGCAGCCCCAGGTTTTCACCCCTCCACTTT
TRBV30	-	-	15	TRBJ1-4	CAWSVVSRAYEKLFF	TGTGCCTGGAGTGTAGTCAGCAGGGCCTATGAAAAACTGTTTTTT
TRBV5-1	-	-	15	TRBJ2-3	CASSLGQGGTDTQYF	TGCGCCAGCAGCTTGGGACAGGGAGGAACAGATACGCAGTATTTT
TRBV5-1	-	TRBD1	15	TRBJ2-1	CASSRGTGILNEQFF	TGCGCCAGCAGCCGCGGGACAGGGATTTTAAATGAGCAGTTCTTC
TRBV19	-	TRBD1	14	TRBJ2-7	CASSPLDRAYEQYF	TGTGCCAGTAGTCCCCTTGACAGGGCCTACGAGCAGTACTTC
TRBV27	once	TRBD2	16	TRBJ2-1	CASSLRLAGTDREQFF	TGTGCCAGCAGTCTTAGACTAGCGGGGACGGATCGTGAGCAGTTCTTC
TRBV5-1	-	-	15	TRBJ2-7	CASSLRGDSSYEQYF	TGCGCCAGCAGCTTGCGGGGAGATAGCTCCTACGAGCAGTACTTC
TRBV6-1	-	-	17	TRBJ2-5	CASSEALDRPKKETQYF	TGTGCCAGCAGTGAAGCGCTAGACAGGCCCAAGAAGGAGACCCAGTACTTC
TRBV5-4	-	-	13	TRBJ2-1	CASSFPGSNEQFF	TGTGCCAGCAGCTTCCCGGGAAGCAATGAGCAGTTCTTC
TRBV28	-	-	14	TRBJ1-6	CASSGFPYNSPLHF	TGTGCCAGCAGTGGCTTTCCTTATAATTCACCCCTCCACTTT
TRBV4-1	-	-	15	TRBJ1-1	CASSQDFRGSWQAFF	TGCGCCAGCAGCCAAGATTTTAGGGGGAGCTGGCAAGCTTTCTTT
TRBV11-2	-	TRBD1	14	TRBJ1-1	CASSPTGGSTEAFF	TGTGCCAGCAGCCCGACAGGGGGAAGTACTGAAGCTTTCTTT
TRBV19	-	-	14	TRBJ1-6	CASSIGSWNSPLHF	TGTGCCAGTAGTATCGGGTCATGGAATTCACCCCTCCACTTT
TRBV5-1	-	TRBD2	16	TRBJ2-3	CASSLARGVSTDTQYF	TGCGCCAGCAGCTTGGCTCGGGGGGTTTCCACAGATACGCAGTATTTT
TRBV28	-	TRBD2	18	TRBJ2-5	CASSLRSSGSRDQETQYF	TGTGCCAGCAGTTTAAGGTCTAGCGGGAGTAGGGACCAAGAGACCCAGTACTTC
TRBV11-2	-	TRBD2	15	TRBJ2-5	CASRSPLGGLETQYF	TGTGCCAGCAGAAGCCCTTTGGGAGGGTTAGAGACCCAGTACTTC
TRBV6-4	-	-	14	TRBJ2-5	CARGGRGEQETQYF	TGTGCCAGGGGGGGCAGGGGGGAGCAAGAGACCCAGTACTTC
TRBV15	-	TRBD1	13	TRBJ2-7	CATSRDRGREQYF	TGTGCCACCAGCAGGGACAGGGGTCGGGAGCAGTACTTC
TRBV27	-	-	16	TRBJ2-5	CASSSRVTGFQETQYF	TGTGCCAGCAGTTCTCGGGTCACGGGGTTTCAAGAGACCCAGTACTTC
TRBV7-6	-	TRBD1	13	TRBJ2-7	CASSHGTGGEQYF	TGTGCCAGCAGCCACGGGACAGGGGGCGAGCAGTACTTC
TRBV28	-	-	13	TRBJ2-7	CASSLQGTYEQYF	TGTGCCAGCAGTCTCCAGGGAACCTACGAGCAGTACTTC
TRBV5-1	-	-	13	TRBJ2-5	CASSWGDQETQYF	TGCGCCAGCAGCTGGGGGGATCAAGAGACCCAGTACTTC
TRBV28	-	-	13	TRBJ1-2	CASSLSVANGYTF	TGTGCCAGCAGTTTATCAGTAGCCAACGGCTACACCTTC
TRBV12-5	-	-	15	TRBJ1-1	CASGLVLQGLSEAFF	TGTGCTAGTGGTTTGGTACTGCAGGGGCTCTCTGAAGCTTTCTTT
TRBV2	-	-	16	TRBJ2-4	CASSGEKGGWKNIQYF	TGTGCCAGCAGTGGGGAAAAGGGAGGTTGGAAAAACATTCAGTACTTC
TRBV10-2	-	TRBD1	12	TRBJ1-1	CASSSQGGRAFF	TGCGCCAGCAGTTCCCAGGGGGGCCGAGCTTTCTTT
TRBV7-6	-	-	15	TRBJ1-5	CASSAYRDSNQPQHF	TGTGCCAGCAGCGCATACAGGGATAGCAATCAGCCCCAGCATTTT
TRBV28	-	-	14	TRBJ2-1	CASSLGPSVPEQFF	TGTGCCAGCAGTCTAGGGCCTAGCGTTCCTGAGCAGTTCTTC